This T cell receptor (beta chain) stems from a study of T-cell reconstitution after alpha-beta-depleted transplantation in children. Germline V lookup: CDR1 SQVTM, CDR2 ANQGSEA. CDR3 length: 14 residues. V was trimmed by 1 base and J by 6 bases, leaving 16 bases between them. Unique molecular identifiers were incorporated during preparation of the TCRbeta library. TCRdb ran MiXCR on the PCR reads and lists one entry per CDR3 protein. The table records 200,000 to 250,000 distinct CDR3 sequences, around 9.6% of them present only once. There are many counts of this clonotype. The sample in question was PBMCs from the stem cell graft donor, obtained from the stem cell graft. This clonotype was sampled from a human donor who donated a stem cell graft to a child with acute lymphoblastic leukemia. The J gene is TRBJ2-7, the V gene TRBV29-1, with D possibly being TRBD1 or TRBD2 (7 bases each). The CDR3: CSVEGGAGGGEQYF. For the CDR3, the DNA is TGCAGCGTTGAAGGAGGGGCAGGGGGGGGCGAGCAGTACTTC.